The rows below give T cell receptor beta chains drawn from one sample of a study of CD8+CD57+ T cells in acquired aplastic anemia. Using its own MiXCR run on the reads, TCRdb lists one record per CDR3 protein. The sample gives about 160,000 distinct CDR3 sequences, approximately 40% of which show up once; about 1.1% is in the top ten. Specimen: sorted CD4+, CD8+, or CD8+CD57+ T cells (not recorded which) from PBMCs. These receptors originate from a human donor in good health. The CDR3 runs from the conserved cysteine through the conserved F or W. D genes are given only for firm matches. Clone size is shown for a subset of rows, as once, few, many or a class of expanded clone.

size	V	J	D	DNA	CDR3
many	TRBV5-1	TRBJ2-2	TRBD2	TGCGCCAGCAGCTTTAGCGGGACGGTCACCGGGGAGCTGTTTTTT	CASSFSGTVTGELFF
many	TRBV12-3/TRBV12-4	TRBJ2-5	-	TGTGCCAGCAGTTTATGGAGTGAGACCCAGTACTTC	CASSLWSETQYF
many	TRBV20-1	TRBJ1-2	TRBD1	TGCAGTGCTAGTCTTCAGGGGGTTAACTATGGCTACACCTTC	CSASLQGVNYGYTF
-	TRBV29-1	TRBJ1-2	-	TGCAGCGTTGAACTTGGGGATGGGGGCTACACCTTC	CSVELGDGGYTF
many	TRBV19	TRBJ1-6	-	TGTGCCAGTAGTAGAGCTAATTCACCCCTCCACTTT	CASSRANSPLHF
-	TRBV19	TRBJ1-5	-	TGTGCCAGCAATGAGAGGGGCCAGCCCCAGCATTTT	CASNERGQPQHF
many	TRBV19	TRBJ1-4	-	TGTGCCAGTAGTATTGGCCAGCTTGCAACTAATGAAAAACTGTTTTTT	CASSIGQLATNEKLFF
-	TRBV24-1	TRBJ1-1	-	TGTGCCACCAGTGACCACCCTCGGGGGACTTTGAACACTGAAGCTTTCTTT	CATSDHPRGTLNTEAFF
many	TRBV20-1	TRBJ2-5	-	TGCAGTGCTAGAGATACCCAAGAGACCCAGTACTTC	CSARDTQETQYF
-	TRBV11-1	TRBJ2-1	-	TGTGCCAGCAGCGAATCGGCAGGGGTCCATGAGCAGTTCTTC	CASSESAGVHEQFF
few	TRBV6-5	TRBJ1-1	TRBD1	TGTGCCAGCAGATACAGGGGGGAGGAAAAAGCTTTCTTT	CASRYRGEEKAFF
few	TRBV3-1	TRBJ1-4	TRBD1	TGTGCCAGCACTCGCAGGGGGACTAATGAAAAACTGTTTTTT	CASTRRGTNEKLFF
many	TRBV2	TRBJ1-5	TRBD1	TGTGCCAGCAGCGCCCAGACAGGGGGAAATCAGCCCCAGCATTTT	CASSAQTGGNQPQHF
many	TRBV20-1	TRBJ2-7	-	TGCAGTGCTAACATATTAGTAGTAGACGAGCAGTACTTC	CSANILVVDEQYF
many	TRBV11-1	TRBJ1-3	TRBD1	TGTGCCAGCAGCTTAGGTATGGGACAGAGCTCTGGAAACACCATATATTTT	CASSLGMGQSSGNTIYF
many	TRBV20-1	TRBJ1-5	-	TGCAGTGCTAGGGAAGGGCTGGCTCAGCCCCAGCATTTT	CSAREGLAQPQHF
-	TRBV11-1	TRBJ2-7	-	TGTGCCAGCAGCGCATTGTCGGCGACCTACGAGCAGTACTTC	CASSALSATYEQYF
-	TRBV20-1	TRBJ2-7	-	TGCAGTGCTAGAGTCACCAGCGCCGGCGAGCAGTACTTC	CSARVTSAGEQYF
-	TRBV29-1	TRBJ1-2	-	TGCAGCGTTGACGACAGCGCTGTTAACTATGGCTACACCTTC	CSVDDSAVNYGYTF
-	TRBV5-1	TRBJ1-1	-	TGCGCCAGCTTCGGTCCGAACACTGAAGCTTTCTTT	CASFGPNTEAFF
many	TRBV4-2	TRBJ2-1	-	TGTGCCAGCAGCCAAGATCTTGGACAAAAAAACAATGAGCAGTTCTTC	CASSQDLGQKNNEQFF
many	TRBV11-2	TRBJ1-1	-	TGTGCCAGCAGTCCGTTCACTGAAGCTTTCTTT	CASSPFTEAFF
-	TRBV20-1	TRBJ2-7	-	TGCAGTGCTAGTGAGGGCTCCTACGAGCAGTACTTC	CSASEGSYEQYF
once	TRBV20-1	TRBJ2-2	-	TGCAGTGCTAGAGCGGGGGTATCGAACACCGGGGAGCTGTTTTTT	CSARAGVSNTGELFF
many	TRBV6-1	TRBJ2-2	-	TGTGCCAGCAGTCCCAGGGCTACAACCACCGGGGAGCTGTTTTTT	CASSPRATTTGELFF
many	TRBV7-3	TRBJ2-3	TRBD2	TGTGCCAGCAGCTCCTCGACTAGCGGGGTAGATACGCAGTATTTT	CASSSSTSGVDTQYF
many	TRBV5-1	TRBJ2-3	TRBD2	TGCGCCAGCAACCTTCTCGGACTAGCGGGGAGCACAGATACGCAGTATTTT	CASNLLGLAGSTDTQYF
many	TRBV20-1	TRBJ2-2	TRBD2	TGCAGTGCGGTAGCGGGAGGGCGGACCGGGGAGCTGTTTTTT	CSAVAGGRTGELFF
many	TRBV5-4	TRBJ1-2	TRBD1	TGTGCCAGCAGTTTGGACAGGGGGAGACTTCAAGATGGCTACACCTTC	CASSLDRGRLQDGYTF
-	TRBV6-1	TRBJ1-4	-	TGTGCCAGCAGTGAACGAGACAGGCTTAATGAAAAACTGTTTTTT	CASSERDRLNEKLFF
few	TRBV7-6	TRBJ1-6	-	TGTGCCAGCAGCTTAGCGCCAGGCGCTCGCAGCTCACCCCTCCACTTT	CASSLAPGARSSPLHF
many	TRBV7-6	TRBJ2-1	TRBD1	TGTGCCAGCAGCTCAGGACAGGGCTCCTACAATGAGCAGTTCTTC	CASSSGQGSYNEQFF
many	TRBV9	TRBJ1-1	TRBD1	TGTGCCAGCAGCCCCCGGACAGGGACCTTGAACACTGAAGCTTTCTTT	CASSPRTGTLNTEAFF
many	TRBV11-2	TRBJ2-5	-	TGTGCCAGCAGCTTAGGGCAGGGGAGGTCTCAAGAGACCCAGTACTTC	CASSLGQGRSQETQYF
-	TRBV10-3	TRBJ1-1	-	TGTGCGGCGGGACACGCGAACACTGAAGCTTTCTTT	CAAGHANTEAFF
-	TRBV6-1	TRBJ1-4	-	TGTGCCAGCAGAGAACAGGGCGCTTGGATCGAAAAACTGTTTTTT	CASREQGAWIEKLFF
few	TRBV5-1	TRBJ1-1	-	TGCGCCAGCTCCTCCAGGGGTATGAACACTGAAGCTTTCTTT	CASSSRGMNTEAFF
-	TRBV18	TRBJ2-1	-	TGTGCCAGCTCATTACGTGTGTCAGACAATGAGCAGTTCTTC	CASSLRVSDNEQFF
-	TRBV5-1	TRBJ2-1	-	TGCGCCAGCAGCTTGGGGGGGAACACGGTTTACAATGAGCAGTTCTTC	CASSLGGNTVYNEQFF
few	TRBV5-6	TRBJ2-1	-	-	CASILVGSYNEQFF
-	TRBV9	TRBJ2-1	-	TGTGCCAGCAGCGTTGGGACTCTGAGCTCCTACAATGAGCAGTTCTTC	CASSVGTLSSYNEQFF
many	TRBV29-1	TRBJ2-7	TRBD2	TGCAGCGTTAAATACGGGAGGGGGTACGAGCAGTACTTC	CSVKYGRGYEQYF
-	TRBV24-1	TRBJ2-2	-	TGTGCCACCAGTGCTCCGGTGGACACCGGGGAGCTGTTTTTT	CATSAPVDTGELFF
many	TRBV7-2	TRBJ2-3	-	TGTGCCAGCAGCTTATTAGGGACAACAGATACGCAGTATTTT	CASSLLGTTDTQYF
once	TRBV19	TRBJ1-5	-	TGTGCCAGTAGTATAGTTTCCGGGGGCGCGGAGCCCCAGCATTTT	CASSIVSGGAEPQHF
many	TRBV5-8	TRBJ2-5	-	TGTGCCAGCAACGTACGACAGGCACAAGAGACCCAGTACTTC	CASNVRQAQETQYF
-	TRBV10-1	TRBJ1-6	TRBD1	TGCGCCAGCAGTGATGCAGGGGGAATCAATTCACCCCTCCACTTT	CASSDAGGINSPLHF
few	TRBV28	TRBJ2-3	-	TGTGCCACCACCGGGCGAGGGACAGATACGCAGTATTTT	CATTGRGTDTQYF
many	TRBV11-2	TRBJ2-4	-	TGTGCCAGCAGCTTAGGCCAGTATCTGGACATTCAGTACTTC	CASSLGQYLDIQYF
-	TRBV11-2	TRBJ2-4	TRBD2	TGTGCCAGCAGCCCAGGCGGGACTATGAACATTCAGTACTTC	CASSPGGTMNIQYF
-	TRBV19	TRBJ1-1	TRBD1	TGTGCCAGTACCGCGACAGGGGATGAAGCTTTCTTT	CASTATGDEAFF
-	TRBV25-1	TRBJ1-5	-	TGTGCCAGCAGTGAAAGGGAGATCGTCAATCAGCCCCAGCATTTT	CASSEREIVNQPQHF
-	TRBV7-9	TRBJ2-3	-	TGTGCCAGCAGCCCCCTCATTAGCACAGATACGCAGTATTTT	CASSPLISTDTQYF
few	TRBV7-8	TRBJ1-1	-	TGTGCCAGCAGCTTAATTCAGGGGACTGAAGCTTTCTTT	CASSLIQGTEAFF
-	TRBV3-1	TRBJ1-1	-	TGTGCCAGCAGCCAAGGTGGGGGGGAAGCTTTCTTT	CASSQGGGEAFF
few	TRBV19	TRBJ2-7	-	TGTGCCAGTAGTACGGTAGGTATCGGCGAGCAGTACTTC	CASSTVGIGEQYF
few	TRBV29-1	TRBJ1-1	TRBD1	TGCAGCGTCATCAGGGGGGCCCTGAACACTGAAGCTTTCTTT	CSVIRGALNTEAFF
many	TRBV19	TRBJ2-1	TRBD2	TGTGCCAGTAGGTTGGTAACGGGGGGCTACAATGAGCAGTTCTTC	CASRLVTGGYNEQFF
few	TRBV15	TRBJ2-7	TRBD2	TGTGCCACCAGCAGAGGGGGTGGGGAGGGCGACGAGCAGTACTTC	CATSRGGGEGDEQYF
-	TRBV29-1	TRBJ2-3	-	TGCAGCGTTGATGTTGAGTCCACAGATACGCAGTATTTT	CSVDVESTDTQYF